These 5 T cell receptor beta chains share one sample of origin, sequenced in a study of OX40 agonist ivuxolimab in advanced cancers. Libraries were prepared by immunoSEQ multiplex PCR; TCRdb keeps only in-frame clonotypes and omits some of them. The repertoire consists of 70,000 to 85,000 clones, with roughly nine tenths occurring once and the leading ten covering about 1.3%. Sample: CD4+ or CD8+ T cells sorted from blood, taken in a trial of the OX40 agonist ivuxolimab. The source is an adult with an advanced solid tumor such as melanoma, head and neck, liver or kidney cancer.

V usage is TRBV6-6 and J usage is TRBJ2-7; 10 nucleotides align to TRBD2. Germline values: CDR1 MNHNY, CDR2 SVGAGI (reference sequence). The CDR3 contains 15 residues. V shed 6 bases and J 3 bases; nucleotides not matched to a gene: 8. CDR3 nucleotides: TGTGCCAGCAGACCTAGCGGGAGTTCTTTCTACGAGCAGTACTTC. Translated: CASRPSGSSFYEQYF.

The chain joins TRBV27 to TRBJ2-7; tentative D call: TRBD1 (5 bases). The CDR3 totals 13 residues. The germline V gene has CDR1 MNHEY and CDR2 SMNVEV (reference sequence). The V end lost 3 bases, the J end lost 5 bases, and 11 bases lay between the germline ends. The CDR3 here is CASSFDSRDEQYF. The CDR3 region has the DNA TGTGCCAGCAGTTTTGACAGCAGAGACGAGCAGTACTTC.

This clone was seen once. CDR3 protein: CASSPPGQRYNEQFF. CDR3 DNA: TGTGCCAGCTCACCACCAGGGCAGCGCTACAATGAGCAGTTCTTC. The rearrangement uses TRBV18 and TRBJ2-1; D is uncertain. The CDR3 has 15 residues. The V gene lost 0 bases and the J gene lost 3 bases, with 9 bases spanning the gap. Germline-derived CDR1 and CDR2 are KGHSH and LQKENI.

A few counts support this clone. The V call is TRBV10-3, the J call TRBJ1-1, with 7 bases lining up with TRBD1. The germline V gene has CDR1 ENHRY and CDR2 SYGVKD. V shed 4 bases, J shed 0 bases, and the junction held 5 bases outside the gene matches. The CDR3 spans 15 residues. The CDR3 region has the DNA TGTGCCATCAGTGGAAGGGACAGTATGAACACTGAAGCTTTCTTT. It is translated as CAISGRDSMNTEAFF.

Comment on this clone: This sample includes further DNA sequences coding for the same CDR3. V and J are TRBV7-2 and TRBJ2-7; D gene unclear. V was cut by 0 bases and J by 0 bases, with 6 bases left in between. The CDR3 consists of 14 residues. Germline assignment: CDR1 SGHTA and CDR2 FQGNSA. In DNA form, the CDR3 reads TGTGCCAGCAGCTTAGCAGCCAGCTCCTACGAGCAGTACTTC. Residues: CASSLAASSYEQYF.